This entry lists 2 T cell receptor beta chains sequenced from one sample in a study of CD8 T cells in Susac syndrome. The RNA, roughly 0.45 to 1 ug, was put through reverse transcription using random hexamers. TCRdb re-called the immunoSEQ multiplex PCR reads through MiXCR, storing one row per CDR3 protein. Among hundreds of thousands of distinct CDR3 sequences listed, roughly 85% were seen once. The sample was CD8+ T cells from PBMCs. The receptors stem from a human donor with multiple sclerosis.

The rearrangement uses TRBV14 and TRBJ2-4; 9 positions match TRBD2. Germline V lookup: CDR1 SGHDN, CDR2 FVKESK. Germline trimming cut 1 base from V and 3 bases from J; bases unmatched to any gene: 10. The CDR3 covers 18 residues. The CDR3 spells CASSQAIWASGVKNIQYF. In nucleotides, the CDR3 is TGTGCCAGCAGCCAAGCGATTTGGGCTAGCGGGGTCAAAAACATTCAGTACTTC.

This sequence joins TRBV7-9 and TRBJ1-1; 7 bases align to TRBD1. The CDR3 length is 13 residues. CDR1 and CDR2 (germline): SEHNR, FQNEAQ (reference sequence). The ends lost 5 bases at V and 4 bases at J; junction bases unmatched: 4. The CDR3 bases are TGTGCCAGCAGCCCCGCAGGGGGCACTGAAGCTTTCTTT. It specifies CASSPAGGTEAFF.